The present T cell receptor beta chain was sequenced within a study of blood T cell repertoires in COVID-19. Measured with immunoSEQ multiplex PCR; TCRdb has only the in-frame clones, and not every one. Seen here are some 150,000 clones, 85% to 90% observed once, and the top ten hold about 2%. The trim removed 1 base at V and 1 base at J, leaving 4 bases unmatched. The CDR3 is made up of 16 amino acids. CDR1 KGHSH and CDR2 LQKENI come from the germline V gene. Sequencing input: peripheral blood. The clonotype was recovered from a human donor in a cohort sampled during active COVID-19. The V and J genes are TRBV18 and TRBJ2-5; 9 bases align to TRBD2. Here the CDR3 DNA reads TGTGCCAGCTCACCACAGACGACTAGCGGCCAAGAGACCCAGTACTTC. This codes for CASSPQTTSGQETQYF.